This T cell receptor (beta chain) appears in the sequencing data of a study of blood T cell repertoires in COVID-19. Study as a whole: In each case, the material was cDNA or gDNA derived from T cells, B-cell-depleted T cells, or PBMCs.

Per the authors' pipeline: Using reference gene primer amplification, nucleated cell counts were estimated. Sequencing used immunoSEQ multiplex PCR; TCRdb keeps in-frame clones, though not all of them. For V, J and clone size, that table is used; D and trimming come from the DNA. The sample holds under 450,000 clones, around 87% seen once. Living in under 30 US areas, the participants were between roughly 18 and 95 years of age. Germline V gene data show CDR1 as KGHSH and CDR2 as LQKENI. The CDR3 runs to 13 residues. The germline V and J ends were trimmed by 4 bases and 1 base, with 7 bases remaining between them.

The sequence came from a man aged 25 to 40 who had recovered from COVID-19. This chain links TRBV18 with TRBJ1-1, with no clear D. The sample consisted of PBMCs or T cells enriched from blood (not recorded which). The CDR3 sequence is CASSQSQNTEAFF. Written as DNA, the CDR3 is TGTGCCAGCTCACAGAGCCAGAACACTGAAGCTTTCTTT.